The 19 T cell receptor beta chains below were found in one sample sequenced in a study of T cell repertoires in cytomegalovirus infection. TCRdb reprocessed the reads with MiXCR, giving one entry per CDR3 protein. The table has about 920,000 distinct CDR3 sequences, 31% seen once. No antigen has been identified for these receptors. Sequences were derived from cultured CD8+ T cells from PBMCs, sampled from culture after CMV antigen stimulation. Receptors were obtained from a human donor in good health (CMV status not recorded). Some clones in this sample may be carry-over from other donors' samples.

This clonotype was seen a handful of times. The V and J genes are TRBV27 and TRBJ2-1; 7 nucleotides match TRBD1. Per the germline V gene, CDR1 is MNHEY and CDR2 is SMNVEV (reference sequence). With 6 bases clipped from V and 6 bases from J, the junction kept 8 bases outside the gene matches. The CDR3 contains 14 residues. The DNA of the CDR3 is TGTGCCAGCAGCAAACCGGGACAGACCAATGAGCAGTTCTTC. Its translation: CASSKPGQTNEQFF.

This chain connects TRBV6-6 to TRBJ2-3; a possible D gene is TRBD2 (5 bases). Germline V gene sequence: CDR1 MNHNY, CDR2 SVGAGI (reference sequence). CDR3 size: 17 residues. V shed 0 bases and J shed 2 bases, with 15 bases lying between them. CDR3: CASSYSWAGTVTDTQYF. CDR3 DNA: TGTGCCAGCAGTTACTCGTGGGCGGGTACGGTCACAGATACGCAGTATTTT.

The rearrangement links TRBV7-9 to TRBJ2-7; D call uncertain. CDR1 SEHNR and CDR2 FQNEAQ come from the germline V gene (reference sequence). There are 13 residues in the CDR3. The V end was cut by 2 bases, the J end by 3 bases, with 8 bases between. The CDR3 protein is CASSLLQSYEQYV. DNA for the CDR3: TGTGCCAGCAGCTTATTACAGAGCTACGAGCAGTACGTC.

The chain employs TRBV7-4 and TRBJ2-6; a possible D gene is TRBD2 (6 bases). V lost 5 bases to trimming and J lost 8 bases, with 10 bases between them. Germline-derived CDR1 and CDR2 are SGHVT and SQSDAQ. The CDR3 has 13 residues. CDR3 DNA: TGTGCCAGCAGCCCAGGCGGGACCAACGTCCTGACTTTC. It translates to CASSPGGTNVLTF.

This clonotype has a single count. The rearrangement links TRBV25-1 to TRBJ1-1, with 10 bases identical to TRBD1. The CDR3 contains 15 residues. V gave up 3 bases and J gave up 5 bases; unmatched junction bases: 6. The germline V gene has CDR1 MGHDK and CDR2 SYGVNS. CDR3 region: CASSDAGQGWTEAFF. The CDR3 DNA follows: TGTGCCAGCAGTGATGCGGGACAGGGGTGGACTGAAGCTTTCTTT.

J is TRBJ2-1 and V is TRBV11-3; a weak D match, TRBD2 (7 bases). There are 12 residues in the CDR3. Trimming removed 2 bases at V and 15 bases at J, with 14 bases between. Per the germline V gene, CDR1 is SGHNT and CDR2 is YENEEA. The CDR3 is CASSLSGGPTFF. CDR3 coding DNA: TGTGCCAGCAGCTTATCCGGGGGGCCGACGTTCTTC.

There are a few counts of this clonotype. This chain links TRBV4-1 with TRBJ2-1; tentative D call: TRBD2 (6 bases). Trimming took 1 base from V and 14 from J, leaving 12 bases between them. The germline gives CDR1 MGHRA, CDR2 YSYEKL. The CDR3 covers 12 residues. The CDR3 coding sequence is TGCGCCAGCAGCCAAGGGGTAGCGGCGGAGTTCTTC. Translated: CASSQGVAAEFF.

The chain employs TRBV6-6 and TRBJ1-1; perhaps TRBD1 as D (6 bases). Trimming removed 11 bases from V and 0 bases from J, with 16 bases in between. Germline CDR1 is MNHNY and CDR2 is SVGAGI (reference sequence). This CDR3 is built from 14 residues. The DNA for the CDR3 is TGTGCCGGGGGGACATCTCTCTTGAACACTGAAGCTTTCTTT. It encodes CAGGTSLLNTEAFF.

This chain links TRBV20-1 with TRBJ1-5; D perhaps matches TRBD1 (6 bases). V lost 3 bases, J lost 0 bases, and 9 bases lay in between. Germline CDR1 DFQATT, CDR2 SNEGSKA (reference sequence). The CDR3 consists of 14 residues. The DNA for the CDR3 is TGCAGTGCTAGGACAGGTCTTAGCAATCAGCCCCAGCATTTT. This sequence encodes CSARTGLSNQPQHF.

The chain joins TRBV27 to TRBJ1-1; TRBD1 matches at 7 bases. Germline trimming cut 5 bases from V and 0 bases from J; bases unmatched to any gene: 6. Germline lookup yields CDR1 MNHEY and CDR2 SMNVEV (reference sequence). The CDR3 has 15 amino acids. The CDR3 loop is CASSVDRALNTEAFF. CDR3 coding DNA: TGTGCCAGCAGTGTAGACAGGGCCCTGAACACTGAAGCTTTCTTT.

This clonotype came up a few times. CDR3 residues: CASSSKLTDTQYF. CDR3 sequence (DNA): TGTGCCAGCAGCTCCAAGCTCACAGATACGCAGTATTTT. The rearrangement links TRBV11-3 to TRBJ2-3; D is ambiguous. The CDR3 contains 13 residues. Trimming shortened V by 4 bases and J by 2 bases, and 7 bases separated the two germline ends. Germline V CDR1 and CDR2: SGHNT, YENEEA.

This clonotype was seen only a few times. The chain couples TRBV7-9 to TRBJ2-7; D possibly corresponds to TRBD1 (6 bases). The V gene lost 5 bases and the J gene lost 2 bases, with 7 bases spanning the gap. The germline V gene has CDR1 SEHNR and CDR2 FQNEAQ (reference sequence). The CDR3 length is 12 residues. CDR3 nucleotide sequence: TGTGCCAGCAGCCCAGGGGCCTACGAGCAGTACGTC. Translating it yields CASSPGAYEQYV.

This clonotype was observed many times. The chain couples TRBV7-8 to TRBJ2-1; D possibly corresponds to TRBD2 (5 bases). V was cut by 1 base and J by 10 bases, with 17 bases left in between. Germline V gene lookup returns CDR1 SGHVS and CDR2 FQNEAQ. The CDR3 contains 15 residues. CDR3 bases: TGTGCCAGCAGCTTAGTTTTTCGGGGAATCAGAGAGCAGTTCTTC. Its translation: CASSLVFRGIREQFF.

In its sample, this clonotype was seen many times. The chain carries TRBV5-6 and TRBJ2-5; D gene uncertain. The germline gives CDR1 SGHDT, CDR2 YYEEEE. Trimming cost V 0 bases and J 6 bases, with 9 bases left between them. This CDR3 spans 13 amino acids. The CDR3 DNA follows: TGTGCCAGCAGCTTGGCGGCTCTTAAGACCCAGTACTTC. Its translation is CASSLAALKTQYF.

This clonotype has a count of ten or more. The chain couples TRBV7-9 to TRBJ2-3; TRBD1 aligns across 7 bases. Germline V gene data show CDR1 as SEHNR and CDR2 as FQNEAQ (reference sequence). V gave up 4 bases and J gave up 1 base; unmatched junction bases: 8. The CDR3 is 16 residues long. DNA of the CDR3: TGTGCCAGCAGCTCCATCACAGGGGTGGGCACAGATACGCAGTATTTT. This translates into CASSSITGVGTDTQYF. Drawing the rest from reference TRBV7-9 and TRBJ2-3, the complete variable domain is DTGVSQNPRHKITKRGQNVTFRCDPISEHNRLYWYRQTLGQGPEFLTYFQNEAQLEKSRLLSDRFSAERPKGSFSTLEIQRTEQGDSAMYLCASSSITGVGTDTQYFGPGTRLTVL.

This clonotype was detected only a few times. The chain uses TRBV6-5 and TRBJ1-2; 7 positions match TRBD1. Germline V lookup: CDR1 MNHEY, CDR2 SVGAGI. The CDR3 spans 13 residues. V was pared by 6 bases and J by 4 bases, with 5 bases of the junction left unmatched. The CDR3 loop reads CASRSGQSYGYTF. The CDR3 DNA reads TGTGCCAGCAGATCGGGACAGAGCTATGGCTACACCTTC.

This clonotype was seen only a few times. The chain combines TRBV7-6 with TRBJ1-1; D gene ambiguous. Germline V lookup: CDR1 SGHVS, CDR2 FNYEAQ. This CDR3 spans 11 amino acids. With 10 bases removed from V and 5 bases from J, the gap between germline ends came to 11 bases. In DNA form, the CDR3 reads TGTGCCATCCTCAGAGAGACTGAAGCTTTCTTT. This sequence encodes CAILRETEAFF.

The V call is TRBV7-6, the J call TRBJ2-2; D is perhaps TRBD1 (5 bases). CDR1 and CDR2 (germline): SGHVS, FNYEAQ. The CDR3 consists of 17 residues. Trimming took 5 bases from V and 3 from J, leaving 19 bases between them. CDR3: CASSHPTADRDTGELFF. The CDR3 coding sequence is TGTGCCAGCAGCCATCCGACAGCCGATCGGGACACCGGGGAGCTGTTTTTT. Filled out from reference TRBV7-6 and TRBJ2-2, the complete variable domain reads GAGVSQSPRYKVTKRGQDVALRCDPISGHVSLYWYRQALGQGPEFLTYFNYEAQQDKSGLPNDRFSAERPEGSISTLTIQRTEQRDSAMYRCASSHPTADRDTGELFFGEGSRLTVL.

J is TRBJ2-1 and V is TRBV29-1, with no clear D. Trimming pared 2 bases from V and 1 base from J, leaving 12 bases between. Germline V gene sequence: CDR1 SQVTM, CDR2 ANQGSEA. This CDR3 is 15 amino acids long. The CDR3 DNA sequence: TGCAGCGTTGAACTGGGCCTAGGATCCTACAATGAGCAGTTCTTC. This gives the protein CSVELGLGSYNEQFF.